A selection of T cell receptor beta chains follows, all from one sample in a study of T cell changes during pregnancy in multiple sclerosis. The protocol was immunoSEQ multiplex PCR, while the TCRdb copy is restricted to in-frame clones and leaves out a portion. This repertoire shows about 59,000 clones, 90% found once; its top ten account for about 7%. The starting material was peripheral blood, obtained in the third trimester of pregnancy. These receptors all stem from a female donor in good health, enrolled as a control in a pregnancy study. Both conserved end residues are part of each CDR3. D genes are given only for firm matches. The listing skips clone size in some rows; elsewhere it reads once, few, many or a size class.

DNA: TGTGCCAGCAGTACCGGGACAGGGGGTAGGACAGATACGCAGTATTTT; CDR3: CASSTGTGGRTDTQYF; size: .; V: TRBV7-9; D: TRBD1; J: TRBJ2-3
DNA: TGTGCCACCCTAGCGGTAGCGGATACGCAGTATTTT; CDR3: CATLAVADTQYF; size: .; V: TRBV25-1; D: TRBD2; J: TRBJ2-3
DNA: TGTGCCATCAGTGTGGGGCAGGGAAGAGAGACCCAGTACTTC; CDR3: CAISVGQGRETQYF; size: .; V: TRBV10-3; D: .; J: TRBJ2-5
DNA: TGTGCCATCAGTGAACCGGCGGGAGGGAGCCTTTACGAGCAGTACTTC; CDR3: CAISEPAGGSLYEQYF; size: .; V: TRBV10-3; D: TRBD2; J: TRBJ2-7
DNA: TGTGCCTGGAGACTAGCGGGAGGGAGGCAAGAGACCCAGTACTTC; CDR3: CAWRLAGGRQETQYF; size: .; V: TRBV30; D: TRBD2; J: TRBJ2-5
DNA: TGTGCCAGCAGCTTAGAGAGTGGCGGTAACCAGTATTTT; CDR3: CASSLESGGNQYF; size: .; V: TRBV7-9; D: .; J: TRBJ2-3
DNA: TGTGCCAGCAGCTCCACCGCAGAAGAGCAGTACTTC; CDR3: CASSSTAEEQYF; size: .; V: TRBV5-4; D: .; J: TRBJ2-7
DNA: TGTGCCAGTAGTATAGTGGGACAGGGGAAGTCTGAAGCTTTCTTT; CDR3: CASSIVGQGKSEAFF; size: .; V: TRBV19; D: TRBD1; J: TRBJ1-1
DNA: TGTGCCAGCAGTGGACGACAGGGGAGGGAGCTGTTTTTT; CDR3: CASSGRQGRELFF; size: .; V: TRBV6-1; D: TRBD1; J: TRBJ2-2
DNA: TGTGCCAGCAGCCAGGGAGACAGGGCCCCTGAAGCTTTCTTT; CDR3: CASSQGDRAPEAFF; size: .; V: TRBV4-2; D: TRBD1; J: TRBJ1-1
DNA: TGTGCCAGCAGCTTAGGACTAGTGGTCGCAGATACGCAGTATTTT; CDR3: CASSLGLVVADTQYF; size: .; V: TRBV5-5; D: TRBD2; J: TRBJ2-3
DNA: TGTGCCAGTTCCGATAGCGGGGGGTACAATGAGCAGTTCTTC; CDR3: CASSDSGGYNEQFF; size: .; V: TRBV19; D: TRBD2; J: TRBJ2-1
DNA: TGTGCCAGCAGTGAGGGACAGGGGGCAGGGACTGAAGCTTTCTTT; CDR3: CASSEGQGAGTEAFF; size: .; V: TRBV6-4; D: TRBD1; J: TRBJ1-1
DNA: TGTGCCAGCAGCAGGACAGGGGGGTTAGATACGCAGTATTTT; CDR3: CASSRTGGLDTQYF; size: .; V: TRBV7-9; D: TRBD1; J: TRBJ2-3
DNA: TGTGCCAGCAGCCCAGGGTCCTCTGGAAACACCATATATTTT; CDR3: CASSPGSSGNTIYF; size: .; V: TRBV11-2; D: .; J: TRBJ1-3
DNA: TGTGCCAGTAGTCTGAGGCGTTTGGGAAACACCATATATTTT; CDR3: CASSLRRLGNTIYF; size: .; V: TRBV19; D: .; J: TRBJ1-3
DNA: TGTGCCAGCAGCTTACCCGGGACAGGGGATAGCACAGATACGCAGTATTTT; CDR3: CASSLPGTGDSTDTQYF; size: .; V: TRBV7-6; D: TRBD1; J: TRBJ2-3
DNA: TGTGCCATCAGTGATCCCCCTGTGTTCTCCTACGAGCAGTACTTC; CDR3: CAISDPPVFSYEQYF; size: once; V: TRBV10-3; D: .; J: TRBJ2-7